This T cell receptor (beta chain) was found in a study of Ad26.COV2.S vaccination and SARS-CoV-2 variants. The wider study: In the study, Ad26.COV2.S was injected intramuscularly once, or twice 56 days apart.

Germline V gene lookup returns CDR1 WNHNN and CDR2 SYGVQD (reference sequence). The CDR3 is 13 amino acids. Trimming removed 4 bases from V and 9 bases from J, with 13 bases in between. Sequencing used immunoSEQ multiplex PCR; TCRdb keeps in-frame clones, though not all of them. The repertoire has some 400,000 clones, over 75% of them found once; the top ten carry under 2%. Treatment indicated: over 15 received Ad26.COV2.S at low or high dose, single or two shots; roughly 5 received placebo; per-sample allocation not given. The samples date from day 63 after the first vaccine or placebo injection. This clonotype was sampled from a person aged 18 to 59 who received the Ad26.COV2.S COVID-19 vaccine or a placebo. The V and J genes are TRBV10-1 and TRBJ2-1, with D perhaps TRBD2 (6 bases). Sample: peripheral blood, taken in a trial of Ad26.COV2.S vaccine versus placebo. CDR3 sequence (DNA): TGCGCCAGCAGTGTACGGCGGGAAGGTGAGCAGTTCTTC. It yields the protein CASSVRREGEQFF.